These T cell receptor beta chains were read from a single sample in a study of shared clonotypes between healthy human individuals. Some clones are missing from TCRdb's copy, which holds only in-frame ones; the method was immunoSEQ multiplex PCR. The data show over a million clones, with around 78% seen just once and approximately 0.5% held by the top ten. The specimen was memory CD4+ T cells from PBMCs. The receptors originated from a man between 18 and 29 years old in good health. Some clones in this sample may be carry-over from other donors' samples. CDR3s include the opening cysteine and the closing phenylalanine or tryptophan. A D gene is named only where the DNA matches it firmly. Rows may omit the clone size; those that give it use once, few, many or a size class.

CDR3nt,CDR3aa,abundance,j_gene,d_gene,v_gene
TGTGCCAGCAGCTTAGTGGCGCTAGCGGGAGGCGGTGAGCAGTTCTTC,CASSLVALAGGGEQFF,-,TRBJ2-1,TRBD2,TRBV7-2
TGTGCCAGCAGCTTAGGGTACACAGATACGCAGTATTTT,CASSLGYTDTQYF,-,TRBJ2-3,-,TRBV7-2
TGTGCCAGCAGCTCCCGCTTCTACGAGCAGTACTTC,CASSSRFYEQYF,-,TRBJ2-7,-,TRBV13
TGTGCCGCCAAACTAGCGGGTCTCTCCTACGAGCAGTACTTC,CAAKLAGLSYEQYF,once,TRBJ2-7,TRBD2,TRBV2
TGCGCCAGCAGCTTGGGGCAGGGAGCTCACAATGAGCAGTTCTTC,CASSLGQGAHNEQFF,-,TRBJ2-1,-,TRBV5-1
TGCGCCAGCCGTACCGGGACAGGGGTGGGAGGCACTGAAGCTTTCTTT,CASRTGTGVGGTEAFF,-,TRBJ1-1,TRBD1,TRBV5-1
TGTGCCAGCAGTTTGTCCGGGGATGGCTACACCTTC,CASSLSGDGYTF,-,TRBJ1-2,-,TRBV27
TGTGCCAGCAGCTTCCACCTGGCAGATACGCAGTATTTT,CASSFHLADTQYF,once,TRBJ2-3,-,TRBV9
TGTGCCAGCAGTTTTAAGGGGCCCGGAGCCTACAATGAGCAGTTCTTC,CASSFKGPGAYNEQFF,-,TRBJ2-1,-,TRBV28
TGTGCCAGCAGTCTCGTGGGTCCACGTATTATGGTCTACGAGCAGTACTTC,CASSLVGPRIMVYEQYF,-,TRBJ2-7,-,TRBV6-4
TGCGCCAGCAGCTACATAGCGGGGGGCAGCACAGATACGCAGTATTTT,CASSYIAGGSTDTQYF,-,TRBJ2-3,TRBD2,TRBV5-1
TGCGCCAGCAGCTTGGGGACAGGGGACTCCGTTGGCTACACCTTC,CASSLGTGDSVGYTF,-,TRBJ1-2,TRBD1,TRBV5-1
TGTGCCAGCAGCTCACTTCTAGCGGGAGTGGGGACCCAGTACTTC,CASSSLLAGVGTQYF,-,TRBJ2-5,TRBD2,TRBV7-2
TGTGCCAGCAGACTAGGTGGTTATGGCTACACCTTC,CASRLGGYGYTF,many,TRBJ1-2,-,TRBV6-1
TGTGCCAGCAGCTCCGCGGGTGGAACGGTCTCCTACGAGCAGTACTTC,CASSSAGGTVSYEQYF,few,TRBJ2-7,-,TRBV7-2
TGTGCCAGCAGTGAAGCGTACGAGCAGTACTTC,CASSEAYEQYF,-,TRBJ2-7,-,TRBV2
TGTGCCAGTACCTCTAGGCGGGGGAATGAGCAGTTCTTC,CASTSRRGNEQFF,-,TRBJ2-1,TRBD2,TRBV19
TGTGCCAGTAGTATGAAAGGGGTGGACACTGAAGCTTTCTTT,CASSMKGVDTEAFF,few,TRBJ1-1,-,TRBV19
TGTGCCAGCAGCCCTACGCGACTAGCGGGTATCACAGATACGCAGTATTTT,CASSPTRLAGITDTQYF,-,TRBJ2-3,TRBD2,TRBV11-2
TGTGCCAGCAGTGAAGCGCTTAGAACAGATACGCAGTATTTT,CASSEALRTDTQYF,-,TRBJ2-3,-,TRBV2